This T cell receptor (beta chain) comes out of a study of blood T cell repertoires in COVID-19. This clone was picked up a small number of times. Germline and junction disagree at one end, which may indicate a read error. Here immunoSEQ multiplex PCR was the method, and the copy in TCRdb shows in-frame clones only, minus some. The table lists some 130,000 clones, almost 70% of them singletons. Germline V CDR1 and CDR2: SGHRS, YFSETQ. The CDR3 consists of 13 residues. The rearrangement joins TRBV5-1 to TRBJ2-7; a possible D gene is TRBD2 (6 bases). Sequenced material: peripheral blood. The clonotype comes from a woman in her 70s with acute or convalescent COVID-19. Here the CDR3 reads CASSPEGTSSLFF. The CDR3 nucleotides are TGCGCCAGCAGCCCTGAAGGCACTAGCAGCCTTTTCTTC.